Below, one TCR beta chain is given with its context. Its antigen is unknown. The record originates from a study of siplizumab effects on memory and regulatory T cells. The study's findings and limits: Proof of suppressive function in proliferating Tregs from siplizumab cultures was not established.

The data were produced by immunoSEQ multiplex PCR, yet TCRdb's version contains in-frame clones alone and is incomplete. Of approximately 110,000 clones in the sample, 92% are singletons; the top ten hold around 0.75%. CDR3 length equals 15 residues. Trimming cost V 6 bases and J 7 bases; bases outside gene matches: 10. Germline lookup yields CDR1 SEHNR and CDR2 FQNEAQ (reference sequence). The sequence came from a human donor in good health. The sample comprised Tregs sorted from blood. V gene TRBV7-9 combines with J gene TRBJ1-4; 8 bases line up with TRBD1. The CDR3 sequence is CASSFRQGRGEKLFF. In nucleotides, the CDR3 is TGTGCCAGCAGTTTCCGACAGGGGAGAGGTGAAAAACTGTTTTTT.